There are a few counts of the clone carrying this T cell receptor (beta chain). Its antigen is not identified. Those donating, healthy Caucasian individuals from Russia, were aged about 6 to 100. The sample, about 10 milliliters of peripheral blood, was drawn from each donor. For the second PCR, which ran for roughly 6 to 12 cycles, a sample-barcoded 5' primer and a J-beta primer mix were used. Every cDNA was tagged by a template-switch adaptor with 12 random nucleotides. TCRdb fed the 5' RACE reads into MiXCR, producing one record per CDR3 protein. This sample has 650,000 to 900,000 distinct CDR3 sequences, with approximately 65% found just once. The V gene's germline CDR1 is LNHNV and CDR2 YYDKDF (reference sequence). This CDR3 region has 16 residues. These data originate in a study of blood T cells in healthy people across ages. Study-level findings and limits: A conclusive naive versus antigen-experienced comparison was prevented by the unsorted PBMCs.

The material sequenced was blood. The chain uses TRBV15 and TRBJ2-4; 9 positions agree with TRBD2. The J call may be in error: the DNA end matches TRBJ2-7 better. This receptor was obtained from a man aged 30 to 45 in good health. CDR3 region: CATSRDRGLAGYEQYF. The CDR3 bases are TGTGCCACCAGCAGAGATAGGGGACTAGCTGGGTACGAGCAGTACTTC.